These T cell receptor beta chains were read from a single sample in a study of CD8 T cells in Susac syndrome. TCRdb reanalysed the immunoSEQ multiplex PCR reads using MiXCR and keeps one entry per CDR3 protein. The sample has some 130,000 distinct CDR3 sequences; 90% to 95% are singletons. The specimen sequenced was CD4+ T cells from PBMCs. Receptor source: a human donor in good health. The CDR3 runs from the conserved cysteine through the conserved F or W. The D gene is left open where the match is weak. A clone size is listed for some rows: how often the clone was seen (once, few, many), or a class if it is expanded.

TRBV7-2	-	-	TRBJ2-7	TGTGCCAGCAGCTTAGCGCCGGGTACCAACTACGAGCAGTACTTC	CASSLAPGTNYEQYF
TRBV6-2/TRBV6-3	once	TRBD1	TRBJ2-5	TGTGCCAGCAGTCGACCAGGGGGCTACGAGACCCAGTACTTC	CASSRPGGYETQYF
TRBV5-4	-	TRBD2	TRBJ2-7	TGTGCCAGCAGCTCTGGGGGACTAGCGGGGGTCTACGAGCAGTACTTC	CASSSGGLAGVYEQYF
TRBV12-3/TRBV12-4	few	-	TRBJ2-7	TGTGCCAGCAGTTCGGGAACCTACGAGCAGTACTTC	CASSSGTYEQYF
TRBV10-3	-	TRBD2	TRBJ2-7	TGTGCCATCAGGGAGCTAGCGGGAGTGGCCTACGAGCAGTACTTC	CAIRELAGVAYEQYF
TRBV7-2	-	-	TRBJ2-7	TGTGCCAGCAGCCCGGAGCGGGCAAGGTCCTACGAGCAGTACTTC	CASSPERARSYEQYF
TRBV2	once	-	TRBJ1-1	TGTGCCAGCAGGGAGGTTCCGACGGCGAACACTGAAGCTTTCTTT	CASREVPTANTEAFF
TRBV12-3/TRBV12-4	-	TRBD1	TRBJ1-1	TGTGCCAGCAGGACCACAGGGGTGGACACTGAAGCTTTCTTT	CASRTTGVDTEAFF
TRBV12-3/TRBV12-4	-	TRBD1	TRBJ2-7	TGTGCCACCCCGGGACAGGGACGCGAGCAGTACTTC	CATPGQGREQYF
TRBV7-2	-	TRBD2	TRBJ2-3	TGTGCCAGCATCAAGCGGGAGGGGAGCACAGATACGCAGTATTTT	CASIKREGSTDTQYF
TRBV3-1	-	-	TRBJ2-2	TGTGCCAGCAGCCAAGATCTAGAACCCGGGGAGCTGTTTTTT	CASSQDLEPGELFF
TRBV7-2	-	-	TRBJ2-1	TGTGCCAGCAGCTTAGCCCTCCTAGGAAATGAGCAGTTCTTC	CASSLALLGNEQFF
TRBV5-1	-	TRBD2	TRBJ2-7	TGCGCCAGCAAGCCTAGCGGGGAACGGGAGCAGTACTTC	CASKPSGEREQYF
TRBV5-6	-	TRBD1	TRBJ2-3	TGTGCCAGCAGCTTGTTTGGGACAGGGACAGATACGCAGTATTTT	CASSLFGTGTDTQYF
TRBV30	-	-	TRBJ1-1	TGTGCCTGGAAAAGGGGTGTCACTGAAGCTTTCTTT	CAWKRGVTEAFF
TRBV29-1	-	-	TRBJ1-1	TGCAGCGTCGGGGAACACACCCCGAACACTGAAGCTTTCTTT	CSVGEHTPNTEAFF
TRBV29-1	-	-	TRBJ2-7	TGCAGCGCCCGAGGGCAGGTTCGGGAGCAGTACTTC	CSARGQVREQYF
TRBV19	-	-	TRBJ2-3	TGTGCCAGTATTCCCAGGCCAGATACGCAGTATTTT	CASIPRPDTQYF
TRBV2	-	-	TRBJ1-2	TGTGCCAGCAGTGAAGTCCCCCGTCGTGGCTACACCTTC	CASSEVPRRGYTF
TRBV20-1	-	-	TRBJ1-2	TGCAGTGCTAGGGACCGCCATTTCGAAGGCTACACCTTC	CSARDRHFEGYTF
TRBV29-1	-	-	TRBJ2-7	TGCAGCGTAGCGGACTACGAGCAGTACTTC	CSVADYEQYF
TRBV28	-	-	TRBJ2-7	TGTGCCAGCAGTTTGGCGGGACAACTCTACGAGCAGTACTTC	CASSLAGQLYEQYF
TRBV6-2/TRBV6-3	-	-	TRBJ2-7	TGTGCCAGCAGCGCTAACAGGGTACCCTACGAGCAGTACTTC	CASSANRVPYEQYF
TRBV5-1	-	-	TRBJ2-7	TGCGCCAGCAGCTTGGAGGGAGCCCCCAGCGAGCAGTACTTC	CASSLEGAPSEQYF
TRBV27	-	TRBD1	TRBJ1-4	TGTGCCAGCAGCGGACAGGTGGGGGAAAAACTGTTTTTT	CASSGQVGEKLFF
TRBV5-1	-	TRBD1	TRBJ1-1	TGCGCCAGCAGCGCCAACAGGGGCGGGGGGACTGAAGCTTTCTTT	CASSANRGGGTEAFF
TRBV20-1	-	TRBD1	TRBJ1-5	TGCAGTGCGGAAGGACAGGGAGGCAATCAGCCCCAGCATTTT	CSAEGQGGNQPQHF
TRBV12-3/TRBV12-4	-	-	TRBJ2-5	TGTGCCAGCAGTTTTGGGGTCGCGGGGGCTCAAGAGACCCAGTACTTC	CASSFGVAGAQETQYF
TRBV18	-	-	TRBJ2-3	TGTGCCAGCTCACCAATTTTCGCAGATACGCAGTATTTT	CASSPIFADTQYF
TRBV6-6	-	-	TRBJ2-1	TGTGCCAGCAGTTTCCTGACTCCCTACAATGAGCAGTTCTTC	CASSFLTPYNEQFF
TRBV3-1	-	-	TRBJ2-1	TGTGCCAGCAGCCGCGCCTATGAGCAGTTCTTC	CASSRAYEQFF
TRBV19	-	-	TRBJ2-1	TGTGCCAGTAGTATGGTTGTCCTCAATGAGCAGTTCTTC	CASSMVVLNEQFF
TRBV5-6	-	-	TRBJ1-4	TGTGCCAGCAGCTTGCGGAAAGTGGCAACTAATGAAAAACTGTTTTTT	CASSLRKVATNEKLFF
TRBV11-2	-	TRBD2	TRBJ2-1	TGTGCCAGCAGCTTATCGGGACTAGCAGGCTATGAGCAGTTCTTC	CASSLSGLAGYEQFF
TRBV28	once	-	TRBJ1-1	TGTGGAGCGGGGAACACTGAAGCTTTCTTT	CGAGNTEAFF
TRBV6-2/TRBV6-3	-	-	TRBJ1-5	TGTGCCAGCAGTTACCGGCAGGGGCCCAATCAGCCCCAGCATTTT	CASSYRQGPNQPQHF
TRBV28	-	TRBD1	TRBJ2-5	TGTGCCAGCAGTTTTTCGGGACAGGGGGAAGAGACCCAGTACTTC	CASSFSGQGEETQYF
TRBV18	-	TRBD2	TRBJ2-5	TGTGCCAGCTCTCACACGGGGACTAGCGGGATGAGAGAGACCCAGTACTTC	CASSHTGTSGMRETQYF
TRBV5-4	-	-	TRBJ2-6	TGTGCCAGCAGCTTGGGGCTAAACTCTGGGGCCAACGTCCTGACTTTC	CASSLGLNSGANVLTF
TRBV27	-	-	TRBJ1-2	TGTGCCAGCAGTAGAGGACCCGAGAACTATGGCTACACCTTC	CASSRGPENYGYTF
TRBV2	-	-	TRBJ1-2	TGTGCCAGCAGTGACTACAGGGAACATGGCTACACCTTC	CASSDYREHGYTF